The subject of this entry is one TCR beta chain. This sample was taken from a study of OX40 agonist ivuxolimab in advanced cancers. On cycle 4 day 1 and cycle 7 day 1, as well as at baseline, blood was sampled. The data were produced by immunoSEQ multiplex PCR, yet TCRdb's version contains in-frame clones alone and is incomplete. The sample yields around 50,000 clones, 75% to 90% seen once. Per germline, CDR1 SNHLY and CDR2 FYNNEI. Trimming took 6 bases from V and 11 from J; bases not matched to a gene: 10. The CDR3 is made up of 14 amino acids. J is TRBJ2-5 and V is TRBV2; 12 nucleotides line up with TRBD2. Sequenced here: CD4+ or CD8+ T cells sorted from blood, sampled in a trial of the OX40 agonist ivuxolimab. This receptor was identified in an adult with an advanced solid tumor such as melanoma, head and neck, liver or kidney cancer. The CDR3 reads CASSRLAGAPEQYF. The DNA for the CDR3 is TGTGCCAGCAGCCGACTAGCGGGGGCCCCTGAGCAGTACTTC. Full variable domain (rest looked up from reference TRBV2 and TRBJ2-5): EPEVTQTPSHQVTQMGQEVILRCVPISNHLYFYWYRQILGQKVEFLVSFYNNEISEKSEIFDDQFSVERPDGSNFTLKIRSTKLEDSAMYFCASSRLAGAPEQYFGPGTRLLVL.